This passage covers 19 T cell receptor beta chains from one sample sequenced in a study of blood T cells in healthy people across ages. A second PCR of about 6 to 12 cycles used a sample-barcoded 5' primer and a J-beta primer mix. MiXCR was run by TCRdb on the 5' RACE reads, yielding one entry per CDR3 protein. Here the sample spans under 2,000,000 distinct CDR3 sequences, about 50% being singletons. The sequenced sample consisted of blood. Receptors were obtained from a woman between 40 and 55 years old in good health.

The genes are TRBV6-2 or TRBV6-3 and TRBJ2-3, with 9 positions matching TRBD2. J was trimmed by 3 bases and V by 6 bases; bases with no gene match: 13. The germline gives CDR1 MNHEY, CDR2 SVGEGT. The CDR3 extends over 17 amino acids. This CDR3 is CASSLFPAGGRTDTQYF. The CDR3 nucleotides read TGTGCCAGCAGCCTCTTTCCAGCGGGGGGCAGAACAGATACGCAGTATTTT.

CDR3 sequence: CARLGGETGGSGANVLTF. The CDR3 region has the DNA TGTGCCAGACTCGGTGGCGAGACAGGGGGATCGGGGGCCAACGTCCTGACTTTC. The chain joins TRBV2 to TRBJ2-6, with TRBD1 matching 9 bases. CDR1 is SNHLY, CDR2 FYNNEI, per germline. CDR3 length equals 18 residues. Trimming took 9 bases from V and 4 from J; bases not matched to a gene: 16.

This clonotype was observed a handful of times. The CDR3 loop is CASSQNSDGNSPLHF. CDR3 DNA sequence: TGTGCCAGCAGCCAAAACAGCGACGGGAATTCACCCCTCCACTTT. The chain joins TRBV3-1 to TRBJ1-6; D call uncertain. This CDR3 is 15 amino acids long. The V gene lost 2 bases and the J gene lost 7 bases, with 12 bases spanning the gap. Germline V gene lookup returns CDR1 LGHDT and CDR2 YNNKEL (reference sequence).

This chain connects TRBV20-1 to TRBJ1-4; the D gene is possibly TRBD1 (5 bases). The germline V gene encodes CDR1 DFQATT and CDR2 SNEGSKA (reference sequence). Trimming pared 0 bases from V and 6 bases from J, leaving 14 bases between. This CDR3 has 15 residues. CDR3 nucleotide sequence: TGCAGTGCTAGAGATCTCAGGGAGGAATATGAAAAACTGTTTTTT. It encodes CSARDLREEYEKLFF.

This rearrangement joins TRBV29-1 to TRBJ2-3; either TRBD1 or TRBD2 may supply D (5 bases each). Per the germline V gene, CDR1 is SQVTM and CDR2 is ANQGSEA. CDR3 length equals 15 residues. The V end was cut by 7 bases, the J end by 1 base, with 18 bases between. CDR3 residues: CSAARVRDRTDTQYF. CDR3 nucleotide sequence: TGCAGCGCCGCAAGGGTACGGGACCGCACAGATACGCAGTATTTT.

CDR3 residues: CASSQDSSGGGDTQYF. CDR3 nucleotides: TGCGCCAGCAGCCAAGATTCTAGCGGGGGTGGAGATACGCAGTATTTT. The V and J genes are TRBV4-3 and TRBJ2-3; 10 bases align to TRBD2. Germline V gives CDR1 LGHNA, CDR2 YSLEER. This CDR3 contains 16 residues. After removal of 0 bases from V and 5 bases from J, the junction contained 5 bases not matched to a gene.

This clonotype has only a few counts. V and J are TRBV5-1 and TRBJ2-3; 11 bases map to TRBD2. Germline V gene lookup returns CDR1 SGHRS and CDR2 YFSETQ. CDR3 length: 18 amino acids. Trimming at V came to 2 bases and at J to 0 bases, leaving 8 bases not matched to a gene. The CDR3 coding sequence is TGCGCCAGCAGCTTAACTAGCGGGGGACACCCTAGCACAGATACGCAGTATTTT. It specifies CASSLTSGGHPSTDTQYF.

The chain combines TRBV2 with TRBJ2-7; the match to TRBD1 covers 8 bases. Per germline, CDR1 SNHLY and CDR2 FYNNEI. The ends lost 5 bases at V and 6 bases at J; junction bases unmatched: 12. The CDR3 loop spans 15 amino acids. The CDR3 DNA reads TGTGCCAGCAGTAAGGACAGGGACCTGTCGGGCGAGCAGTACTTC. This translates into CASSKDRDLSGEQYF.

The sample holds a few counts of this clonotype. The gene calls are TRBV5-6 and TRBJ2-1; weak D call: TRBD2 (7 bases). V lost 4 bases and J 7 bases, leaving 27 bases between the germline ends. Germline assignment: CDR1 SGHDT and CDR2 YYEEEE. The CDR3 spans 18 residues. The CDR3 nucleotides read TGTGCCAGCAGCCCTCTTACTTCGCGGGGGTCCCAGGGGAATGAGCAGTTCTTC. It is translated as CASSPLTSRGSQGNEQFF. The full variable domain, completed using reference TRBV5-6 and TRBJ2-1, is DAGVTQSPTHLIKTRGQQVTLRCSPKSGHDTVSWYQQALGQGPQFIFQYYEEEERQRGNFPDRFSGHQFPNYSSELNVNALLLGDSALYLCASSPLTSRGSQGNEQFFGPGTRLTVL.

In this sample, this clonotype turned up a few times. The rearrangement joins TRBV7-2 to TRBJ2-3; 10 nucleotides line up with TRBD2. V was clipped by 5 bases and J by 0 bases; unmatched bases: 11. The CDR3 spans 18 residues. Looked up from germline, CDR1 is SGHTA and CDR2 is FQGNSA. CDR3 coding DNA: TGTGCCAGCAGCCACCTTAGCGGGGGGCTCACTAGCACAGATACGCAGTATTTT. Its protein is CASSHLSGGLTSTDTQYF.

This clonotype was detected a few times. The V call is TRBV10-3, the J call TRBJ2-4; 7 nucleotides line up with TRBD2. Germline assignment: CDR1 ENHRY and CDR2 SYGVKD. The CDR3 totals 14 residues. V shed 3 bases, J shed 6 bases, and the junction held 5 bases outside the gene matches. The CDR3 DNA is TGTGCCATCAGTGACAGGGAGGGGAGAAACATTCAGTACTTC. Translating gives CAISDREGRNIQYF.

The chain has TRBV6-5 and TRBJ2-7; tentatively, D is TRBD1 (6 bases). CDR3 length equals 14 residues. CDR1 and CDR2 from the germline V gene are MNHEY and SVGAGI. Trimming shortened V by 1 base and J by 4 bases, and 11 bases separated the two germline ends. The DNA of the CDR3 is TGTGCCAGCAGTTACTGGGGGCGGAGGTACGAGCAGTACTTC. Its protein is CASSYWGRRYEQYF.

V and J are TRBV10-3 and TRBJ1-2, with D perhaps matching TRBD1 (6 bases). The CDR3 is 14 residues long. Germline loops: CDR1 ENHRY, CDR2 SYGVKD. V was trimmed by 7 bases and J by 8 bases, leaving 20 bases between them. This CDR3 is CAITTLTGPSGYTF. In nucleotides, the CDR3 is TGTGCCATCACCACACTTACAGGGCCGAGCGGCTACACCTTC.

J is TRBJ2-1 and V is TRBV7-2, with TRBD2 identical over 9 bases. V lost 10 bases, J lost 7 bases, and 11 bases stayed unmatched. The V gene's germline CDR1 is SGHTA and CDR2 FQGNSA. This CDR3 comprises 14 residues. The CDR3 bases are TGTGCCACTCGGGGACTAGCACGGGGGAATGAGCAGTTCTTC. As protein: CATRGLARGNEQFF.

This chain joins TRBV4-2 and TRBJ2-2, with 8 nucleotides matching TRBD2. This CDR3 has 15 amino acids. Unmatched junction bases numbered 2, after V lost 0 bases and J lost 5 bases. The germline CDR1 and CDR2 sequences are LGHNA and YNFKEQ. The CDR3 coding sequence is TGTGCCAGCAGCCAAGAGGGACTAGATACCGGGGAGCTGTTTTTT. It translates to CASSQEGLDTGELFF.

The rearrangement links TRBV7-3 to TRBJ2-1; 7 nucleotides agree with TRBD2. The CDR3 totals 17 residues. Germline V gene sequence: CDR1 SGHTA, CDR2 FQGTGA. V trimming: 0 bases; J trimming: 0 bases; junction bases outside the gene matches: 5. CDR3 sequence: CASSLTASGTSYNEQFF. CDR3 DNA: TGTGCCAGCAGCTTAACGGCTAGCGGAACCTCCTACAATGAGCAGTTCTTC.

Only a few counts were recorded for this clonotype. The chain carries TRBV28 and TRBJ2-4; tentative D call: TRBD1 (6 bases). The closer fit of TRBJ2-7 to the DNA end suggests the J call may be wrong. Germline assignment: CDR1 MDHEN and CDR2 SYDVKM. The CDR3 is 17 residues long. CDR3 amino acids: CASSPRVEGHRIYEQYF. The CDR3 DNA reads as TGTGCCAGCAGCCCCCGGGTAGAGGGACATAGGATATACGAGCAGTACTTC.

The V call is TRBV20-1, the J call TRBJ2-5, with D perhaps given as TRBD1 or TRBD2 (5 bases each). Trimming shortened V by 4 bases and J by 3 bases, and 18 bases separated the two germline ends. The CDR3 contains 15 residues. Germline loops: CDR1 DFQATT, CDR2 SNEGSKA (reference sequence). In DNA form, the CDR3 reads TGCAGTGCTACATTGGTACGGGGCGTAGAAGAGACCCAGTACTTC. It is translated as CSATLVRGVEETQYF.

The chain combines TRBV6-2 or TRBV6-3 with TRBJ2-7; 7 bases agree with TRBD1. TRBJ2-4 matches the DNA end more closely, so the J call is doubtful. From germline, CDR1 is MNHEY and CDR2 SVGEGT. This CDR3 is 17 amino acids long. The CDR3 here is CASSPRQGKAAKNIQYF. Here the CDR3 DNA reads TGTGCCAGCAGCCCTAGACAGGGAAAGGCAGCCAAAAACATTCAGTACTTC.